The clone carrying this T cell receptor beta chain was seen a few times. This specimen comes from a study of HIV-infected patients and healthy controls. Germline V gene sequence: CDR1 ENHRY, CDR2 SYGVKD. The junction had 3 bases not matched to a gene; V was cut back by 3 bases and J by 7 bases. CDR3 size: 14 residues. Each CDR3 protein is one row after TCRdb ran MiXCR on the 5' RACE reads. The sample contains tens of thousands of distinct CDR3 sequences, around 17% of which appear only once. The chain joins TRBV10-3 to TRBJ1-4; 9 bases line up with TRBD1. The sequence derives from a human donor in good health. Sample: CD4+ T cells from blood. The CDR3 nucleotides read TGTGCCATCAGTGAACAGGGGGCATCTGAAAAACTGTTTTTT. Translating gives CAISEQGASEKLFF.